These T cell receptor beta chains were read from a single sample in a study of beta chain features in type 1 diabetes. Sequencing used immunoSEQ multiplex PCR; TCRdb keeps in-frame clones, though not all of them. This sample carries hundreds of thousands of clones, 30% of them seen once, and the ten largest clones take 0.06% to 0.07%. The sample comprised naive CD4+ T cells from blood. These receptors were collected from a man aged 18-30 years in good health. The CDR3 runs from the conserved cysteine through the conserved F or W. Fields, in order: CDR3 length, V gene, D gene, J gene, clone size, CDR3 DNA, CDR3 protein. D genes are given only for firm matches. Rows give clone size only sometimes, using once, few, many, or a class for an expanded clone.

length: 15
V: TRBV7-9
D: TRBD1
J: TRBJ2-7
size: once
DNA: TGTGCCAGCAGCCACAGGGGGCCGGGTTCCTACGAGCAGTACTTC
CDR3: CASSHRGPGSYEQYF

length: 12
V: TRBV29-1
D: .
J: TRBJ2-5
size: few
DNA: TGCAGCGTTGGGCAGGGAGGAGAGACCCAGTACTTC
CDR3: CSVGQGGETQYF

length: 14
V: TRBV25-1
D: TRBD1
J: TRBJ2-1
size: few
DNA: TGTGCCAGCAGCCCCCGGGACAGGGGAAATGAGCAGTTCTTC
CDR3: CASSPRDRGNEQFF

length: 15
V: TRBV5-1
D: .
J: TRBJ2-5
size: few
DNA: TGCGCCAGCAGCCCCGAACGACTGGGCCGAGAGACCCAGTACTTC
CDR3: CASSPERLGRETQYF

length: 17
V: TRBV18
D: TRBD2
J: TRBJ2-3
size: .
DNA: TGTGCCAGCTCACCACCAGCTAGCGGGAGCCACACAGATACGCAGTATTTT
CDR3: CASSPPASGSHTDTQYF

length: 18
V: TRBV5-6
D: .
J: TRBJ2-6
size: .
DNA: TGTGCCAGCAGCTTGGTATTCGTGAGAAGCTCTGGGGCCAACGTCCTGACTTTC
CDR3: CASSLVFVRSSGANVLTF

length: 13
V: TRBV29-1
D: .
J: TRBJ2-3
size: .
DNA: TGCAGCGCCAGTGCCCCTAGCACAGATACGCAGTATTTT
CDR3: CSASAPSTDTQYF

length: 17
V: TRBV4-1
D: .
J: TRBJ2-7
size: .
DNA: TGCGCCAGCAGCCACCGCCAAGGGCGGGATGGATCCCACGAGCAGTACTTC
CDR3: CASSHRQGRDGSHEQYF

length: 13
V: TRBV30
D: .
J: TRBJ1-5
size: few
DNA: TGTGCCTGGAGTCCGGATGGCAATCAGCCCCAGCATTTT
CDR3: CAWSPDGNQPQHF

length: 13
V: TRBV6-5
D: TRBD1
J: TRBJ2-5
size: few
DNA: TGTGCCAGCAGCTACAGGGGTTGGGAGACCCAGTACTTC
CDR3: CASSYRGWETQYF

length: 15
V: TRBV5-1
D: .
J: TRBJ2-7
size: .
DNA: TGCGCCAGCAGCTCGGACGGGGCCTCCTCCTACGAGCAGTACTTC
CDR3: CASSSDGASSYEQYF

length: 16
V: TRBV23-1
D: TRBD2
J: TRBJ2-1
size: few
DNA: TGCGCCAGCAGTCAAAGGCGGGGACTAGCGGGATGGGAGCAGTTCTTC
CDR3: CASSQRRGLAGWEQFF

length: 13
V: TRBV7-9
D: TRBD1
J: TRBJ2-7
size: .
DNA: TGTGCCAGCAGCTTAGGGACAGGTTACGAGCAGTACTTC
CDR3: CASSLGTGYEQYF

length: 15
V: TRBV29-1
D: TRBD1
J: TRBJ1-1
size: .
DNA: TGCAGCGTTCAAAGGCAGGGGGGAGTGAACACTGAAGCTTTCTTT
CDR3: CSVQRQGGVNTEAFF

length: 15
V: TRBV6-6
D: .
J: TRBJ2-1
size: .
DNA: TGTGCCAGCAGTCCTGACTTGACCTCCTACAATGAGCAGTTCTTC
CDR3: CASSPDLTSYNEQFF

length: 13
V: TRBV5-1
D: .
J: TRBJ2-1
size: .
DNA: TGCGCCAGCAGCACAGAGCCCTACAATGAGCAGTTCTTC
CDR3: CASSTEPYNEQFF

length: 13
V: TRBV30
D: .
J: TRBJ1-5
size: few
DNA: TGTGCCTGGAACAGGAGCCCCAATCAGCCCCAGCATTTT
CDR3: CAWNRSPNQPQHF

length: 11
V: TRBV29-1
D: .
J: TRBJ2-1
size: .
DNA: TGCAGCGTTGAACCCATTAGAGAGCAGTTCTTC
CDR3: CSVEPIREQFF

length: 14
V: TRBV9
D: .
J: TRBJ2-1
size: .
DNA: TGTGCCAGCACTATTAGCGGAGGGAACAATGAGCAGTTCTTC
CDR3: CASTISGGNNEQFF

length: 14
V: TRBV7-7
D: .
J: TRBJ2-2
size: few
DNA: TGTGCTAGCAGCCCCAGGCTGTCCACCGGGGAGCTGTTTTTT
CDR3: CASSPRLSTGELFF

length: 12
V: TRBV30
D: .
J: TRBJ2-2
size: .
DNA: TGTGCCTGTACTAGGGGTGCCGGGGAGCTGTTTTTT
CDR3: CACTRGAGELFF

length: 15
V: TRBV7-2
D: TRBD1
J: TRBJ1-5
size: .
DNA: TGTGCCAGCAGCTTAGGAAGGGACAGTTATCAGCCCCAGCATTTT
CDR3: CASSLGRDSYQPQHF

length: 14
V: TRBV2
D: TRBD2
J: TRBJ2-5
size: few
DNA: TGTGCCAGCGTGGGGACTAGCGTGTGGGAGACCCAGTACTTC
CDR3: CASVGTSVWETQYF

length: 13
V: TRBV30
D: .
J: TRBJ2-3
size: .
DNA: TGTGCGACTCCGGGACTTACCACAGATACGCAGTATTTT
CDR3: CATPGLTTDTQYF

length: 12
V: TRBV29-1
D: .
J: TRBJ2-1
size: .
DNA: TGCAGCGTTGTTCCCCCGGGGCGTGAGCAGTTCTTC
CDR3: CSVVPPGREQFF

length: 15
V: TRBV4-3
D: TRBD1
J: TRBJ2-7
size: .
DNA: TGCGCCAGCAGCCTTTGGTGGGGACAGGGGCACGAGCAGTACTTC
CDR3: CASSLWWGQGHEQYF

length: 16
V: TRBV7-2
D: .
J: TRBJ2-3
size: .
DNA: TGTGCCAGCAGCTTAAGGGGGGGACTTAGCACAGATACGCAGTATTTT
CDR3: CASSLRGGLSTDTQYF

length: 12
V: TRBV30
D: .
J: TRBJ2-5
size: .
DNA: TGTGCCTGGAGCTTAGGTGGAGAGACCCAGTACTTC
CDR3: CAWSLGGETQYF

length: 13
V: TRBV11-3
D: .
J: TRBJ2-3
size: .
DNA: TGTGCCAGCAGCTCTCCGGCCGCGTCTACGCAGTATTTT
CDR3: CASSSPAASTQYF

length: 14
V: TRBV30
D: TRBD1
J: TRBJ2-5
size: few
DNA: TGTGCCTGGAGCGCGGACAGGACCCAAGAGACCCAGTACTTC
CDR3: CAWSADRTQETQYF

length: 11
V: TRBV2
D: .
J: TRBJ2-1
size: .
DNA: TGTGCCAGCAGCCTTTACAATGAGCAGTTCTTC
CDR3: CASSLYNEQFF

length: 15
V: TRBV30
D: .
J: TRBJ1-1
size: .
DNA: TGTGCCTGGGCCTCTGAGGCCCTCTTGAACACTGAAGCTTTCTTT
CDR3: CAWASEALLNTEAFF

length: 16
V: TRBV30
D: .
J: TRBJ2-7
size: .
DNA: TGTGCCTGGAGCCCCAAGTTGGGTCAACGGGTCTACGAGCAGTACTTC
CDR3: CAWSPKLGQRVYEQYF

length: 16
V: TRBV6-6
D: .
J: TRBJ2-7
size: .
DNA: TGTGCCAGCAGTTACTCGGGAAGCGGACTATCCTACGAGCAGTACTTC
CDR3: CASSYSGSGLSYEQYF

length: 12
V: TRBV30
D: .
J: TRBJ1-1
size: few
DNA: TGTGCCTGGAGTCCAGGGAAGACTGAAGCTTTCTTT
CDR3: CAWSPGKTEAFF

length: 13
V: TRBV7-2
D: .
J: TRBJ2-7
size: .
DNA: TGTGCCAGCAGCTTAGCTCCCTTGTACGAGCAGTACTTC
CDR3: CASSLAPLYEQYF

length: 15
V: TRBV18
D: TRBD2
J: TRBJ2-1
size: .
DNA: TGTGCCAGCTCACCGGAGACTAGCTGGGGAATCTGGCAGTTCTTC
CDR3: CASSPETSWGIWQFF

length: 15
V: TRBV4-2
D: .
J: TRBJ2-5
size: .
DNA: TGTGCCAGCAGCCAAGTGAATTGGGCTGGGGAGACCCAGTACTTC
CDR3: CASSQVNWAGETQYF

length: 13
V: TRBV5-1
D: .
J: TRBJ2-7
size: .
DNA: TGCGCCAGCAGCTTGGATTCCCAGTACGAGCAGTACTTC
CDR3: CASSLDSQYEQYF

length: 16
V: TRBV9
D: TRBD1
J: TRBJ2-5
size: few
DNA: TGTGCCAGCAGCCTTCTCGGGACAGGATTACAAGAGACCCAGTACTTC
CDR3: CASSLLGTGLQETQYF

length: 11
V: TRBV30
D: .
J: TRBJ1-1
size: few
DNA: TGTGCCTGGAGTCGAGGTACTGAAGCTTTCTTT
CDR3: CAWSRGTEAFF

length: 13
V: TRBV30
D: .
J: TRBJ2-7
size: .
DNA: TGTGCCTGGAGTTCGGGCAGTGCCCGGGAGCAGTACTTC
CDR3: CAWSSGSAREQYF

length: 15
V: TRBV4-1
D: .
J: TRBJ1-3
size: .
DNA: TGCGCCAGCAGCCAATGGGGGAACTCTGGAAACACCATATATTTT
CDR3: CASSQWGNSGNTIYF

length: 15
V: TRBV25-1
D: .
J: TRBJ1-1
size: few
DNA: TGTGCCAGCAGTGACGGGGGCGTCAGTTACACTGAAGCTTTCTTT
CDR3: CASSDGGVSYTEAFF

length: 17
V: TRBV18
D: TRBD2
J: TRBJ2-3
size: few
DNA: TGTGCCAGCTCACCACTACTCCTAGCGGGAGCGGAAGATACGCAGTATTTT
CDR3: CASSPLLLAGAEDTQYF

length: 15
V: TRBV5-1
D: TRBD2
J: TRBJ2-3
size: .
DNA: TGCGCCAGCCGGACTAGCGGGAGGGTGGCAGATACGCAGTATTTT
CDR3: CASRTSGRVADTQYF

length: 17
V: TRBV5-6
D: TRBD1
J: TRBJ1-5
size: .
DNA: TGTGCCAGCAGCGGCGGGACAGGCCGCTATAGCAATCAGCCCCAGCATTTT
CDR3: CASSGGTGRYSNQPQHF

length: 14
V: TRBV7-3
D: .
J: TRBJ2-2
size: .
DNA: TGTGCCAGCAGCCTCCTGACTAGCACCGGGGAGCTGTTTTTT
CDR3: CASSLLTSTGELFF

length: 12
V: TRBV4-3
D: TRBD1
J: TRBJ2-3
size: few
DNA: TGCGCCAGCAGCCGACAGGGGGATACGCAGTATTTT
CDR3: CASSRQGDTQYF

length: 13
V: TRBV5-4
D: TRBD2
J: TRBJ2-3
size: .
DNA: TGTGCCAGCAGCGGGCTAGCGGGAGATACGCAGTATTTT
CDR3: CASSGLAGDTQYF

length: 11
V: TRBV29-1
D: .
J: TRBJ2-7
size: .
DNA: TGCAGCGCCGGGAGTTCCTACGAGCAGTACTTC
CDR3: CSAGSSYEQYF

length: 15
V: TRBV7-3
D: .
J: TRBJ2-1
size: few
DNA: TGTGCCAGCAGTTCCGGTAGCTTCTCCTACAATGAGCAGTTCTTC
CDR3: CASSSGSFSYNEQFF

length: 11
V: TRBV25-1
D: .
J: TRBJ2-7
size: .
DNA: TGTGCCAGCAGTGAATACGGAGTTGCGTACTTC
CDR3: CASSEYGVAYF

length: 13
V: TRBV10-3
D: .
J: TRBJ1-3
size: .
DNA: TGTGCCATCAGTGGGACGCCTGGAAACACCATATATTTT
CDR3: CAISGTPGNTIYF

length: 13
V: TRBV29-1
D: .
J: TRBJ2-7
size: .
DNA: TGCAGCGTCGCTACCACCCGCTCCTACGAGCAGTACTTC
CDR3: CSVATTRSYEQYF

length: 15
V: TRBV7-2
D: TRBD2
J: TRBJ2-1
size: few
DNA: TGTGCCAGCAGCTTACAACTAGCGGGAGCAAGTGAGCAGTTCTTC
CDR3: CASSLQLAGASEQFF

length: 15
V: TRBV28
D: .
J: TRBJ2-1
size: few
DNA: TGTGCCAGCAGTTTATACGGGAGCCGGCGAAATGAGCAGTTCTTC
CDR3: CASSLYGSRRNEQFF

length: 14
V: TRBV28
D: .
J: TRBJ2-7
size: .
DNA: TGTGCCAGCAGTCCCAGAGGGGGAATCTACGAGCAGTACTTC
CDR3: CASSPRGGIYEQYF